The T cell receptor beta chain described here comes from a study of cytomegalovirus exposure and HLA in healthy donors. Notes on the study in general: Clonal expansion was found to be greater in HLA-associated TCR beta chains than in equally common others in a later analysis. Near-uniform donor sequencing depth was presumed by presence/absence analyses. CMV serostatus was the sole immune exposure data available.

This CDR3 spans 10 amino acids. Germline V CDR1 and CDR2: MNHNS, SASEGT. V lost 8 bases to trimming and J lost 5 bases, with 7 bases between them. As to this clone: No antigen is known for it.

The PCR used 60 Vbeta and 13 Jbeta primers. The table came from immunoSEQ multiplex PCR; TCRdb's copy has only in-frame clones and leaves some out. The sample carries roughly 100,000 clones, about 80% recorded once. The receptor was derived from a man in his forties or fifties in good health and CMV-seronegative. The specimen was PBMCs. V usage is TRBV6-1 and J usage is TRBJ2-7; no definite D call. The CDR3 reads CASGANEQYF. CDR3 DNA: TGTGCCAGCGGAGCAAACGAGCAGTACTTC.